This T cell receptor (beta chain) derives from a study of identical twins. Study-wide results and caveats: Cross-sectional statistical analysis, not tracking of the same donors, underpinned the conclusions. Invariant MAIT and iNKT cells are populations that could partly confound zero-insertion analyses.

This clonotype was observed at least ten times. Its antigen is not known. The V end lost 0 bases, the J end lost 6 bases, and 9 bases lay between the germline ends. The CDR3 has 12 amino acids. CDR1 is SQVTM and CDR2 is ANQGSEA in the germline V gene. TCRdb re-derived calls from the 5' RACE reads in MiXCR, one entry per CDR3 protein. This sample has roughly 280,000 distinct CDR3 sequences; less than 9.5% occur once, and the top ten carry under 7.5%. A further study also used this sample, focusing on yellow fever vaccine responses in identical twins.

The chain recombines TRBV29-1 with TRBJ2-7, with TRBD2 as a possible D gene (6 bases). Specimen: CD8+ T cells sorted from blood. The receptor's source is a woman in her late teens or twenties in good health. The CDR3 DNA reads TGCAGCGTTGAAGATGCGGGGTTCGAGCAGTACTTC. This translates into CSVEDAGFEQYF.